One T cell receptor beta chain is described in this entry. Repertoires were generated with immunoSEQ multiplex PCR, while TCRdb's copy carries only in-frame clones and drops some. Of about 27,000 clones listed, about 70% are singletons. The sample comes from a study of OX40 agonist ivuxolimab in advanced cancers. Study-wide background: Intravenous ivuxolimab at 0.01 to 10 mg/kg was given to patients every 2 weeks. Three dose-escalation patients had partial responses: one with hepatocellular carcinoma and two with cutaneous melanoma. Of the participants, under 50% had some prior anti-PD-1, anti-PD-L1 or anti-CTLA-4 therapy, which was allowed.

In germline, CDR1 is SGHRS, CDR2 YFSETQ. The ends lost 5 bases at V and 4 bases at J; junction bases unmatched: 9. CDR3 length: 16 residues. Peripheral blood came from all dose cohorts at three timepoints. The sequence came from an adult with an advanced solid tumor such as melanoma, head and neck, liver or kidney cancer. Sequences were derived from CD4+ or CD8+ T cells sorted from blood, sampled in a trial of the OX40 agonist ivuxolimab. V gene TRBV5-1 combines with J gene TRBJ2-1, with 10 bases lining up with TRBD1. CDR3 sequence: CASSRGTGAPYNEQFF. CDR3 in DNA: TGCGCCAGCAGTCGGGGGACAGGGGCACCTTACAATGAGCAGTTCTTC.